This record concerns one T cell receptor (beta chain) sequence. Its antigen is undetermined. The data were obtained in a study of CD8 T cells in ankylosing spondylitis. The ends lost 4 bases at V and 2 bases at J; junction bases unmatched: 6. This CDR3 is built from 15 residues. CDR1 MDHEN and CDR2 SYDVKM come from the germline V gene. The TCR beta libraries were generated through quantitative 5'-RACE incorporating molecular barcodes. Via MiXCR, TCRdb re-called the 5' RACE reads, giving one row per CDR3 protein. Among under 150,000 distinct CDR3 sequences listed, around 9.3% were seen once. Study-level findings and limits: In ankylosing spondylitis blood, a motif of several highly homologous TCR beta variants appeared characteristic. A CD8+ phenotype characterized the disease-linked clones, which were relatively rare in peripheral blood. Some motif variants had been reported before (in reactive arthritis synovial fluid and blood).

The sequencing sample was made of blood, either unsorted or a sorted T cell fraction (not recorded which). This sequence was found in a male donor with ankylosing spondylitis or in good health (not recorded which). The chain links TRBV28 to TRBJ2-7, with 9 positions matching TRBD1. CDR3 amino acids: CASSWEGQGPYEQYF. The CDR3 bases are TGTGCCAGCAGTTGGGAGGGACAGGGCCCCTACGAGCAGTACTTC.